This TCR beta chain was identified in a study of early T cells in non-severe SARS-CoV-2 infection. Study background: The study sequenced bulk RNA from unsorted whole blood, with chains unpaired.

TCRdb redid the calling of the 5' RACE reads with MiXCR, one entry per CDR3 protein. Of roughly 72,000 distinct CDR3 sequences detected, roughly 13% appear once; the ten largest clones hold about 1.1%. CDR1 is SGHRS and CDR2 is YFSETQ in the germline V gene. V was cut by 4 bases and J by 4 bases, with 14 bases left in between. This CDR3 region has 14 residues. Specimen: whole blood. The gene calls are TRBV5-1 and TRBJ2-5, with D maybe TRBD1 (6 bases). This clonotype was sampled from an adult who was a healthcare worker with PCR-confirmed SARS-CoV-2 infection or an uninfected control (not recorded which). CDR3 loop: CASSKPQGPETQYF. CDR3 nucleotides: TGCGCCAGCAGCAAACCACAGGGTCCAGAGACCCAGTACTTC.